This TCR beta chain emerged from a study of cytomegalovirus exposure and HLA in healthy donors. The study's findings and limits: Sequencing likely caused a cluster of highly shared sequence variants.

Use of 60 Vbeta and 13 Jbeta primers characterized the PCR. Some clones are missing from TCRdb's copy, which holds only in-frame ones; the method was immunoSEQ multiplex PCR. Of about 140,000 clones listed, approximately 70% are singletons. Regarding this clone: Antigen: not known.

This CDR3 spans 14 amino acids. CDR1 is SGHAT, CDR2 FQNNGV, per germline. V was pared by 3 bases and J by 6 bases, with 1 base of the junction left unmatched. The specimen was PBMCs. J is TRBJ2-2 and V is TRBV11-2; 10 nucleotides agree with TRBD1. This sequence was found in a human donor in good health. The CDR3 spells CASSFGTGAGELFF. The CDR3 DNA reads as TGTGCCAGCAGCTTTGGGACAGGGGCCGGGGAGCTGTTTTTT.